This entry describes one T cell receptor (beta chain). There is no known antigen for this receptor. No qualities accompany the bases; no much larger clone lies one base away. This specimen comes from a study of blood T cell repertoires in COVID-19 (dated by TCRdb to about 2020). About the study as a whole: The collaborator samples originated in the United States, Italy and Spain and spanned the acute and convalescent phases of COVID-19. The material from the prospective study consisted of cDNA or gDNA derived from T cells, B-cell-depleted T cells, or PBMCs. The samples were drawn from the first 160 participants of the ongoing ImmuneRACE study and from about 1,200 subjects provided by 6 global collaborators. Nearly every sample came with metadata listing a de-identified subject ID, COVID-19 status, age in years and sex. Where available, HLA class I and class II types were obtained from metadata supplied by the sample provider rather than from assay-based typing. Subjects who had been exposed to COVID-19, were actively infected with it, or had recovered from it provided the deeply sampled blood TCRbeta repertoires that made up the dataset. A freely available public database, intended as a resource for researchers studying the immune response to SARS-CoV-2, is where the repertoires were released. Study-wide conclusions, independent of this receptor: How much clinical and demographic metadata was included differed by source and by participant, and the metadata was provided uncurated.

The CDR3, cysteine through phenylalanine, is 14 amino acids long. The entry retains the CDR3 DNA only, 42 bases that are in frame from base 1. A distance of 17 bases separates the germline ends of V and J, which lose 4 bases and 6 bases respectively. The germline V gene specifies SGDLS as CDR1 and YYNGEE as CDR2. One collaborating source in Seattle enrolled patients during active infection and followed them longitudinally through the course of disease. Each collaborating institution followed its own protocols to collect whole blood in K2EDTA tubes. For TCRbeta analysis, collaborator samples were shipped as frozen whole blood, as isolated PBMCs, or as DNA extracted from either sample type. TCRbeta CDR3 regions were amplified from genomic DNA by means of the immunoSEQ Assay, a bias-controlled multiplex PCR. The source study handled its data this way. The number of nucleated cells in each sample was estimated by amplification of reference gene primers within the assay. Sequence reads were collapsed and filtered to measure the absolute abundance of every unique TCRbeta CDR3 rearrangement. For each sample, productive Simpson clonality was calculated as the square root of Simpson's diversity index across productive rearrangements. TCRdb carries this immuneACCESS record with in-frame sequences only. Its versions omit some clonotypes, under half of them owing to an unresolved V gene in the studies checked, with the rest unexplained. Clonal size and the V and J genes are those of that table, whereas D and trimming came from the DNA. The sample profile shows about 130,000 clones; 90% of them were found once. 3.5% to 5.5% of the sample rests with the top ten.

This sequence uses TRBV9 and TRBJ2-7, with TRBD1 perhaps the D gene, on 7 matching bases. Sequenced sample: peripheral blood. The receptor was isolated from a man aged 60 to 75 with COVID-19, enrolled during active disease. The CDR3 is CASSFAGTAGEQYF. The sequenced DNA: TGTGCCAGCAGCTTTGCCGGGACAGCGGGCGAGCAGTACTTC.